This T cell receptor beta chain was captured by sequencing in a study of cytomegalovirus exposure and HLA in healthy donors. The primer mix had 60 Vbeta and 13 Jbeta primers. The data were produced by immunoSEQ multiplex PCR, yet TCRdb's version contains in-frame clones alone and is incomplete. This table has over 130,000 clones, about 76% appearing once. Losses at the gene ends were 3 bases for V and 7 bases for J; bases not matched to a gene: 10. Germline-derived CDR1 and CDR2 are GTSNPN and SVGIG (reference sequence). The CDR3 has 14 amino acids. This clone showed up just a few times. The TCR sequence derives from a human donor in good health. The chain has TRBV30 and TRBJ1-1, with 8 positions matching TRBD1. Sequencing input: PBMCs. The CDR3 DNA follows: TGTGCCTGGAGGGGTGGACAGGGTACAGGTGAAGCTTTCTTT. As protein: CAWRGGQGTGEAFF.